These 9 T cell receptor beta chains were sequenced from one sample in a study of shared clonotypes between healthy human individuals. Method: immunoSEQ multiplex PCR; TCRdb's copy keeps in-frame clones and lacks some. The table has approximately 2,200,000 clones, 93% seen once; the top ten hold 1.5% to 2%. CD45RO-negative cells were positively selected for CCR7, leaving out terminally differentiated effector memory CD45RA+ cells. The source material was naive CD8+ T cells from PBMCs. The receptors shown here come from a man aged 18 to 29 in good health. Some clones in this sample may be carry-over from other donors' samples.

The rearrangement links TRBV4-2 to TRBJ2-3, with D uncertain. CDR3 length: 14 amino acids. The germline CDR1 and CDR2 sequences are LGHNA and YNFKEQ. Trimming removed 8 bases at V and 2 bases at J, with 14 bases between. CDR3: CASGDSPNTDTQYF. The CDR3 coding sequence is TGTGCCAGCGGAGACTCGCCCAACACAGATACGCAGTATTTT.

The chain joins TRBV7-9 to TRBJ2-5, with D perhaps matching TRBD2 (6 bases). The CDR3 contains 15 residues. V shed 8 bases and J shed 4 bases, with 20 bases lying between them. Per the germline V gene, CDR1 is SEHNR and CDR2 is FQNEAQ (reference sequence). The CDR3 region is CASQGLLRGGETQYF. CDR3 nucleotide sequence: TGTGCCAGCCAAGGGCTACTCCGGGGAGGAGAGACCCAGTACTTC.

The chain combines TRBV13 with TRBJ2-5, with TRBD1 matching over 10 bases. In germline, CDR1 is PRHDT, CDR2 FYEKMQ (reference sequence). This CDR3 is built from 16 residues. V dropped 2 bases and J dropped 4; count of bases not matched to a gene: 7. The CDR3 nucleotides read TGTGCCAGCAGCTTATGGCGAGGACAGGGGGGAGAGACCCAGTACTTC. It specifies CASSLWRGQGGETQYF.

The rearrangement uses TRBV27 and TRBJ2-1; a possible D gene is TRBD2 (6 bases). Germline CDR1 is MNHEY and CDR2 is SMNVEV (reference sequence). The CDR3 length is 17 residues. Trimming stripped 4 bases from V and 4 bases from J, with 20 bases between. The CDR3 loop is CASSSPLAGGGYNEQFF. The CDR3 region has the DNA TGTGCCAGCAGTTCCCCCCTCGCCGGGGGAGGTTACAATGAGCAGTTCTTC.

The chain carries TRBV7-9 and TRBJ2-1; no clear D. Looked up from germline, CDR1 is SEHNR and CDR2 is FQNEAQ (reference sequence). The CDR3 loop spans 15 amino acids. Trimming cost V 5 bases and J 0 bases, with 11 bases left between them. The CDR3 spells CASSVGISSYNEQFF. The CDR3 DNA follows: TGTGCCAGCAGCGTAGGTATTAGCTCCTACAATGAGCAGTTCTTC. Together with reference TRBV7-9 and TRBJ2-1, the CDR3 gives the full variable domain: DTGVSQNPRHKITKRGQNVTFRCDPISEHNRLYWYRQTLGQGPEFLTYFQNEAQLEKSRLLSDRFSAERPKGSFSTLEIQRTEQGDSAMYLCASSVGISSYNEQFFGPGTRLTVL.

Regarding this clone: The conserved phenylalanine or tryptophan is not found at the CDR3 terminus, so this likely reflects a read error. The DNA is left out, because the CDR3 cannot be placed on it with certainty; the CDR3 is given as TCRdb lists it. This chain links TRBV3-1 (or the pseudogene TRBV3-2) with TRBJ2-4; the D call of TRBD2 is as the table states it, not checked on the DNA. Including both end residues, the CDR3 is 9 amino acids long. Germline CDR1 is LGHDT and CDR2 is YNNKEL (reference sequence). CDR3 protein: CASSQFLGS.

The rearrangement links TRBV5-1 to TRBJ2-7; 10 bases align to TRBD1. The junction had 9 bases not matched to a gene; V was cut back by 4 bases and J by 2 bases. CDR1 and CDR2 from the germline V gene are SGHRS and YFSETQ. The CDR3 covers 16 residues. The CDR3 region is CASSHGIGQGAYEQYF. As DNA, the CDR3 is TGCGCCAGCAGCCATGGCATAGGACAGGGGGCCTACGAGCAGTACTTC.

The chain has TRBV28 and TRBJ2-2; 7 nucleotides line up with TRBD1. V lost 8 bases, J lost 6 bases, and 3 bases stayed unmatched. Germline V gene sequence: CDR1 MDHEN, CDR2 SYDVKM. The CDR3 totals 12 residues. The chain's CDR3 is CASSQGAGELFF. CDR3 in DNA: TGTGCCAGCTCTCAGGGGGCCGGGGAGCTGTTTTTT. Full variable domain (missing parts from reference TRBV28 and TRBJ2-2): DVKVTQSSRYLVKRTGEKVFLECVQDMDHENMFWYRQDPGLGLRLIYFSYDVKMKEKGDIPEGYSVSREKKERFSLILESASTNQTSMYLCASSQGAGELFFGEGSRLTVL.

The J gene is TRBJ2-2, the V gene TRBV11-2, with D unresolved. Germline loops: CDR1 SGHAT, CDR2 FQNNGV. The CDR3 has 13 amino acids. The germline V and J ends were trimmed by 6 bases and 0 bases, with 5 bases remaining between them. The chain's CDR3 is CASRVANTGELFF. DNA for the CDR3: TGTGCCAGCAGGGTCGCGAACACCGGGGAGCTGTTTTTT.